The 24 T cell receptor beta chains below come from one sample, sequenced in a study. TCRdb processed the RT-PCR reads anew with MiXCR; each CDR3 protein has one entry. This sample has about 680,000 distinct CDR3 sequences, with 14% found just once. The sequenced sample consisted of memory CD4+ T cells from blood. Source of these receptors: a female donor in good health, serving as a healthy control.

The chain has TRBV3-1 and TRBJ2-2; 14 nucleotides agree with TRBD2. Germline values: CDR1 LGHDT, CDR2 YNNKEL (reference sequence). Trimming took 8 bases from V and 7 from J; bases not matched to a gene: 3. The CDR3 length is 14 residues. The CDR3 coding sequence is TGTGCCAGCGGGACTAGCGGGAGTGTCGGGGAGCTGTTTTTT. Residues: CASGTSGSVGELFF. The whole variable domain, remainder taken from reference TRBV3-1 and TRBJ2-2, is DTAVSQTPKYLVTQMGNDKSIKCEQNLGHDTMYWYKQDSKKFLKIMFSYNNKELIINETVPNRFSPKSPDKAHLNLHINSLELGDSAVYFCASGTSGSVGELFFGEGSRLTVL.

The rearrangement uses TRBV14 and TRBJ1-2; D gene uncertain. The germline V gene has CDR1 SGHDN and CDR2 FVKESK. Trimming took 0 bases from V and 5 from J, leaving 13 bases between them. The CDR3 is 15 amino acids. CDR3 nucleotides: TGTGCCAGCAGCCAAGATCGGGTCTCAGCGTATGGCTACACCTTC. As protein: CASSQDRVSAYGYTF.

This clonotype was counted ten times or more. This chain connects TRBV6-5 to TRBJ1-2, with D tentatively TRBD1 (5 bases). This CDR3 is 12 amino acids long. Trimming left V 6 bases short and J 8 bases short, with 13 bases between. In germline, CDR1 is MNHEY, CDR2 SVGAGI. Here the CDR3 reads CASRGTGGGYTF. Written as DNA, the CDR3 is TGTGCCAGCAGGGGGACGGGGGGAGGCTACACCTTC.

This clonotype turned up a few times. This chain joins TRBV7-8 and TRBJ2-7, with 7 bases identical to TRBD1. The CDR3 extends over 13 amino acids. CDR1 SGHVS and CDR2 FQNEAQ come from the germline V gene. Unmatched junction bases numbered 3, after V lost 1 base and J lost 6 bases. The CDR3 sequence is CASSLVDRAEQYF. CDR3 DNA sequence: TGTGCCAGCAGCTTAGTTGACAGGGCCGAGCAGTACTTC.

This chain joins TRBV5-8 and TRBJ2-7; 7 bases map to TRBD2. Looked up from germline, CDR1 is SGHTS and CDR2 is YDEGEE. The length of the CDR3 is 15 residues. V gave up 4 bases and J gave up 4 bases; unmatched junction bases: 11. This CDR3 is CASSLLPSGGYEQYF. For the CDR3, the DNA is TGTGCCAGCAGCCTCCTCCCCTCGGGAGGTTACGAGCAGTACTTC.

The table lists this clonotype with a few counts. This chain connects TRBV7-2 to TRBJ2-1; D may be TRBD1 (6 bases). The CDR3 is made up of 14 amino acids. Germline CDR1 SGHTA, CDR2 FQGNSA. V shed 4 bases and J shed 2 bases, with 9 bases lying between them. CDR3 nucleotides: TGTGCCAGCAGCTCCCGGACAGCCTACAATGAGCAGTTCTTC. This gives the protein CASSSRTAYNEQFF.

The chain couples TRBV3-1 to TRBJ2-6; D is uncertain. Deletions cut 8 bases from V and 0 bases from J, with 14 bases between. The germline CDR1 and CDR2 sequences are LGHDT and YNNKEL (reference sequence). The CDR3 extends over 16 amino acids. Here the CDR3 reads CASALGVDSGANVLTF. DNA of the CDR3: TGTGCCAGCGCCCTAGGTGTAGACTCTGGGGCCAACGTCCTGACTTTC.

The chain carries TRBV28 and TRBJ1-5; tentative D call: TRBD1 (5 bases). This CDR3 has 15 amino acids. Per germline, CDR1 MDHEN and CDR2 SYDVKM. Trimming took 1 base from V and 3 from J, leaving 10 bases between them. For the CDR3, the DNA is TGTGCCAGCAGTTTATCCGGGGGGGACAATCAGCCCCAGCATTTT. Translated: CASSLSGGDNQPQHF.

This clonotype was counted at least ten times. The chain employs TRBV6-6 and TRBJ2-5; D gene unclear. V lost 6 bases to trimming and J lost 5 bases, with 13 bases between them. The CDR3 totals 13 residues. The V gene's germline CDR1 is MNHNY and CDR2 SVGAGI (reference sequence). The CDR3 is CASRRGELETQYF. CDR3 sequence (DNA): TGTGCCAGCAGACGCGGAGAGTTGGAGACCCAGTACTTC.

This clonotype was counted ten times or more. The chain has TRBV29-1 and TRBJ2-3; D tentatively fits TRBD1 or TRBD2 (6 bases each). The germline V gene has CDR1 SQVTM and CDR2 ANQGSEA. Deletions cut 7 bases from V and 4 bases from J, with 18 bases between. The CDR3 covers 14 residues. In DNA form, the CDR3 reads TGCAGCGCCTACAGACCGGAGGGGGCAGATACGCAGTATTTT. Translating gives CSAYRPEGADTQYF.

This clonotype came up many times. V is TRBV20-1 and J is TRBJ2-1; 7 positions agree with TRBD2. This CDR3 has 12 amino acids. V lost 0 bases to trimming and J lost 15 bases; unmatched junction nucleotides: 8. The germline V gene encodes CDR1 DFQATT and CDR2 SNEGSKA (reference sequence). The CDR3 here is CSARETAGDLFF. CDR3 DNA sequence: TGCAGTGCTAGAGAAACGGCGGGAGATCTGTTCTTC.

The chain employs TRBV4-2 and TRBJ2-1, with D maybe TRBD1 (6 bases). With 3 bases removed from V and 7 bases from J, the gap between germline ends came to 16 bases. The germline V gene has CDR1 LGHNA and CDR2 YNFKEQ. The CDR3 contains 15 residues. Here the CDR3 DNA reads TGTGCCAGCAGCCATCCCCCGGGGCAGGGGAATGAGCAGTTCTTC. Amino acid sequence: CASSHPPGQGNEQFF.

V and J are TRBV4-1 and TRBJ1-4, with a possible D match to TRBD1 (5 bases). CDR1 and CDR2 from the germline V gene are MGHRA and YSYEKL. V gave up 3 bases and J gave up 3 bases, with 8 bases separating them. CDR3 size: 14 residues. The CDR3 sequence: CASSQGRANEKLFF. DNA of the CDR3: TGCGCCAGCAGCCAGGGACGGGCTAATGAAAAACTGTTTTTT.

This clonotype was observed a handful of times. V is TRBV19 and J is TRBJ2-2; TRBD1 agrees at 11 bases. The CDR3 length is 11 residues. The germline V gene has CDR1 LNHDA and CDR2 SQIVND (reference sequence). Losses at the gene ends were 7 bases for V and 16 bases for J; bases not matched to a gene: 5. CDR3 sequence (DNA): TGTGCCAGTAACGGACAGGGGGCGAGGTTTTTT. It encodes CASNGQGARFF.

The rearrangement links TRBV11-2 to TRBJ1-1, with TRBD1 identical over 9 bases. The CDR3 consists of 14 residues. J lost 3 bases, V lost 8 bases, and 7 bases had no gene match. Germline-derived CDR1 and CDR2 are SGHAT and FQNNGV. The CDR3 DNA reads TGTGCCAGCGGGGCGGGGACAGGGTACACTGAAGCTTTCTTT. Its translation: CASGAGTGYTEAFF.

This clonotype was counted at least ten times. The gene calls are TRBV29-1 and TRBJ1-2; D is unclear. Germline lookup yields CDR1 SQVTM and CDR2 ANQGSEA. V gave up 4 bases and J gave up 2 bases, with 5 bases separating them. The CDR3 covers 11 residues. The CDR3 bases are TGCAGCGTTGGAGAGAACTATGGCTACACCTTC. Translated: CSVGENYGYTF.

This clonotype was picked up many times. This chain joins TRBV7-2 and TRBJ2-1; the D gene could be TRBD1 or TRBD2 (5 bases each). V lost 4 bases and J lost 2, with 15 bases in between. CDR1 is SGHTA, CDR2 FQGNSA, per germline. This CDR3 has 16 amino acids. CDR3 loop: CASSSAWDVAYNEQFF. CDR3 coding DNA: TGTGCCAGCAGCTCCGCTTGGGACGTAGCCTACAATGAGCAGTTCTTC.

This clonotype was detected ten times or more. The chain recombines TRBV27 with TRBJ2-7, with TRBD2 matching over 7 bases. CDR1 and CDR2 (germline): MNHEY, SMNVEV (reference sequence). The length of the CDR3 is 15 residues. V was clipped by 3 bases and J by 4 bases; unmatched bases: 9. The CDR3, as DNA: TGTGCCAGCAGTTTGTTCGGCGGGAGAAGTTACGAGCAGTACTTC. Protein: CASSLFGGRSYEQYF.

This clonotype was recorded many times. The chain employs TRBV10-3 and TRBJ2-1; the D is unclear. Germline V gene sequence: CDR1 ENHRY, CDR2 SYGVKD. Trimming pared 8 bases from V and 0 bases from J, leaving 8 bases between. The CDR3 has 13 residues. The CDR3 loop reads CAIGRTSYNEQFF. The CDR3 DNA follows: TGTGCCATCGGGCGGACCTCCTACAATGAGCAGTTCTTC.

This rearrangement joins TRBV5-1 to TRBJ2-3; D is undetermined. The CDR3 is made up of 15 amino acids. CDR1 SGHRS and CDR2 YFSETQ come from the germline V gene. V dropped 4 bases and J dropped 0 bases, with 12 bases sitting between them. The CDR3 DNA reads TGCGCCAGCAGCACTACGACGGTTAGCACAGATACGCAGTATTTT. Residues: CASSTTTVSTDTQYF.

The sample holds many counts of this clonotype. This chain joins TRBV6-5 and TRBJ1-5; 7 nucleotides align to TRBD1. Trimming took 6 bases from V and 5 from J; bases not matched to a gene: 7. Germline V gives CDR1 MNHEY, CDR2 SVGAGI. The CDR3 spans 14 residues. The CDR3 reads CASSSGQGDQPQHF. CDR3 bases: TGTGCCAGCAGCTCTGGGCAGGGGGATCAGCCCCAGCATTTT.

V is TRBV20-1 and J is TRBJ2-1, with 9 bases that match TRBD2. The CDR3 has 16 amino acids. The J segment lost 2 bases and the V segment lost 0 bases, leaving 5 bases of the junction unmatched. CDR1 and CDR2 from the germline V gene are DFQATT and SNEGSKA (reference sequence). The CDR3 region is CSARDLAGRTYNEQFF. CDR3 bases: TGCAGTGCTAGAGATCTAGCGGGAAGGACCTACAATGAGCAGTTCTTC.

This clonotype showed up many times. CDR3 protein: CASTRDSLYNSPLHF. The CDR3 region has the DNA TGTGCCAGCACCCGAGACAGTCTCTATAATTCACCCCTCCACTTT. The V and J genes are TRBV6-5 and TRBJ1-6; TRBD1 might be the D (5 bases). Germline-derived CDR1 and CDR2 are MNHEY and SVGAGI. V shed 7 bases and J shed 3 bases, with 13 bases lying between them. This CDR3 comprises 15 residues.

This clonotype was found a few times. The chain recombines TRBV5-1 with TRBJ2-3; D is unresolved. V was pared by 5 bases and J by 2 bases, with 12 bases between. CDR1 is SGHRS and CDR2 is YFSETQ in the germline V gene. This CDR3 has 14 amino acids. In DNA, the CDR3 is TGCGCCAGCAGGGGTCTGGGTTCCACAGATACGCAGTATTTT. This codes for CASRGLGSTDTQYF.